These T cell receptor beta chains were read from a single sample in a study of cytomegalovirus exposure and HLA in healthy donors. Clones were read by immunoSEQ multiplex PCR, and TCRdb kept only the in-frame ones, dropping some. The data hold roughly 220,000 clones, with around four fifths observed a single time. Sequencing was performed on PBMCs. The source of these receptors is a woman in her 40s in good health and CMV-seronegative. Each CDR3 is given without its conserved first and last residue.

cdr3_length v_call cdr3_aa
14 TRBV2 ASSDGQANSGNTIY
13 TRBV27 ASSIGQGLLHEQY
13 TRBV7-2 ASSLALSSSYEQY
16 TRBV11-2 ASSIKRLAGPTRETQY
13 TRBV10-3 AISSDRKTYQPQH
16 TRBV7-9 ASSPEGILAGFYNEQF
12 TRBV28 ASSLGQVGETQY
13 TRBV7-8 ASLEGGRALNEQY
17 TRBV7-8 ASSLDLAGGYLSYNEQF
12 TRBV6-1 ASRFAETYNEQF
14 TRBV6-1 ASSEKRDLPNQPQH
12 TRBV29-1 SAPGTSGYNEQF
13 TRBV6-5 ASSYGTGANQPQH
13 TRBV4-1 ASSQGREPYNEQF
12 TRBV30 AWSPGSWNTEAF
13 TRBV30 AGGTSGEGVETQY